This T cell receptor (beta chain) stems from a study of shared clonotypes between healthy human individuals. Overall study: Researchers drew samples from two women and three men aged 18 to 49. Study-level points and caveats: When naive CD4 clonotypes were compared across several donors, about 5% were shared. Estimated clonotype richness was generally higher in naive than memory subsets.

Positively selected for CCR7, the CD45RO-negative cells used as naive CD8 cells excluded terminally differentiated effector memory CD45RA+ cells. This table comes from immunoSEQ multiplex PCR, and its TCRdb copy is limited to in-frame clones, with some not included. The sample has hundreds of thousands of clones, just over 90% seen once. This clone occurred a few times. Its antigen is unknown. The V end lost 0 bases, the J end lost 7 bases, and 21 bases lay between the germline ends. From germline, CDR1 is PRHDT and CDR2 FYEKMQ (reference sequence). This CDR3 region has 18 residues. The chain has TRBV13 and TRBJ2-2, with D maybe TRBD2 (6 bases). The sample consisted of naive CD8+ T cells sorted from blood. This sequence originates from a man aged 25 to 45 in good health. This CDR3 reads CASSLGRNPGVVGGELFF. In nucleotides, the CDR3 is TGTGCCAGCAGCTTAGGCCGGAACCCGGGAGTAGTTGGCGGGGAGCTGTTTTTT.